This T cell receptor (beta chain) was found in a study of shared clonotypes between healthy human individuals. Study details: Plates per donor: three CD4 naive, three CD4 memory, two CD8 naive, one CD8 memory.

Donors were healthy HIV-negative adults without recent acute infections or vaccinations. This CDR3 has 17 residues. Germline CDR1 is MGHRA and CDR2 is YSYEKL. After removal of 3 bases from V and 0 bases from J, the junction contained 10 bases not matched to a gene. Some clones are missing from TCRdb's copy, which holds only in-frame ones; the method was immunoSEQ multiplex PCR. The sample records approximately 2,300,000 clones, 85% to 95% being singletons. The rearrangement uses TRBV4-1 and TRBJ1-1; 7 bases fit TRBD1. The sample was naive CD4+ T cells from PBMCs. Specified subset: CD45RA+ positively selected. The TCR originated in a man aged 18-30 years in good health. Some clones in this sample may be carry-over from other donors' samples. In DNA form, the CDR3 reads TGCGCCAGCAGCCAGCCCCTGTTGACAGGGATGAACACTGAAGCTTTCTTT. Its protein product is CASSQPLLTGMNTEAFF.